These 22 T cell receptor beta chains share one sample of origin, sequenced in a study of OX40 agonist ivuxolimab in advanced cancers. Measured with immunoSEQ multiplex PCR; TCRdb has only the in-frame clones, and not every one. The profile shows 80,000 to 85,000 clones, about 86% of them singletons. The material sequenced was CD4+ or CD8+ T cells sorted from blood, taken in a trial of the OX40 agonist ivuxolimab. The origin of the receptors is an adult with an advanced solid tumor such as melanoma, head and neck, liver or kidney cancer.

The CDR3 loop is CASRTRGAGGYTF. The CDR3 bases are TGTGCCAGCAGGACCAGGGGGGCTGGTGGCTACACCTTC. This rearrangement joins TRBV28 to TRBJ1-2; the match to TRBD1 covers 7 bases. The junction had 8 bases not matched to a gene; V was cut back by 6 bases and J by 7 bases. The CDR3 loop spans 13 amino acids. The V gene's germline CDR1 is MDHEN and CDR2 SYDVKM.

The chain links TRBV28 to TRBJ2-7, with 7 bases matching TRBD2. Looked up from germline, CDR1 is MDHEN and CDR2 is SYDVKM. Trimming took 3 bases from V and 0 from J; bases not matched to a gene: 8. The CDR3 spans 16 residues. CDR3 protein: CASSFEFLAGSYEQYF. The CDR3 DNA follows: TGTGCCAGCAGTTTCGAATTTTTAGCGGGCTCCTACGAGCAGTACTTC.

V usage is TRBV28 and J usage is TRBJ2-7; 13 nucleotides match TRBD2. Germline V gene data show CDR1 as MDHEN and CDR2 as SYDVKM. With 8 bases clipped from V and 2 bases from J, the junction kept 9 bases outside the gene matches. This CDR3 has 16 amino acids. The CDR3 sequence: CASGATSGRQTYEQYF. DNA for the CDR3: TGTGCCAGCGGAGCGACTAGCGGGAGGCAAACCTACGAGCAGTACTTC.

This chain joins TRBV6-5 and TRBJ1-4; D is ambiguous. The germline gives CDR1 MNHEY, CDR2 SVGAGI. V lost 8 bases and J lost 4, with 14 bases in between. CDR3 length equals 14 residues. This CDR3 reads CASGESYHNEKLFF. As DNA, the CDR3 is TGTGCCAGCGGTGAGAGTTACCATAATGAAAAACTGTTTTTT.

The gene calls are TRBV4-3 and TRBJ2-7, with TRBD2 matching 9 bases. Germline CDR1 is LGHNA and CDR2 is YSLEER. This CDR3 region has 16 residues. V lost 0 bases and J lost 2; bases outside the gene matches: 5. The CDR3 region is CASSQDPSGVAYEQYF. Written as DNA, the CDR3 is TGCGCCAGCAGCCAAGATCCTAGCGGGGTCGCCTACGAGCAGTACTTC.

CDR3 in amino acids: CASSLKWGQANTGELFF. The DNA of the CDR3 is TGTGCCAGCAGCCTTAAATGGGGACAAGCGAACACCGGGGAGCTGTTTTTT. The V and J genes are TRBV5-4 and TRBJ2-2, with a possible D match to TRBD1 (6 bases). With 4 bases removed from V and 0 bases from J, the gap between germline ends came to 16 bases. This CDR3 is built from 17 residues. Germline CDR1 SGHNT, CDR2 YYREEE (reference sequence). The variable domain in full, with the rest retrieved from reference TRBV5-4 and TRBJ2-2, is ETGVTQSPTHLIKTRGQQVTLRCSSQSGHNTVSWYQQALGQGPQFIFQYYREEENGRGNFPPRFSGLQFPNYSSELNVNALELDDSALYLCASSLKWGQANTGELFFGEGSRLTVL.

DNA of the CDR3: TGTGCCATCAGTGAGTCGCACGGGTATGGCTACACCTTC. This translates into CAISESHGYGYTF. The chain uses TRBV10-3 and TRBJ1-2; no firm D call. CDR1 is ENHRY, CDR2 SYGVKD, per germline. V shed 0 bases and J shed 5 bases, with 7 bases lying between them. The CDR3 covers 13 residues.

The chain links TRBV7-9 to TRBJ1-2; D is uncertain. The CDR3 runs 13 residues. The V gene's germline CDR1 is SEHNR and CDR2 FQNEAQ (reference sequence). V was shortened by 2 bases and J by 2 bases, with 6 bases between the two germline ends. CDR3 nucleotide sequence: TGTGCCAGCAGCTTACCGGAGAACTATGGCTACACCTTC. This codes for CASSLPENYGYTF.

The chain has TRBV28 and TRBJ1-1; a possible D gene is TRBD1 (5 bases). Germline CDR1 reads MDHEN; CDR2 reads SYDVKM. V was pared by 6 bases and J by 5 bases, with 16 bases between. CDR3 length equals 14 residues. This CDR3 reads CASRLRQPATEAFF. CDR3 in DNA: TGTGCCAGCAGGCTGAGACAGCCAGCAACTGAAGCTTTCTTT.

This chain uses TRBV6-5 with TRBJ2-7; TRBD2 aligns across 7 bases. The junction had 5 bases not matched to a gene; V was cut back by 2 bases and J by 4 bases. The length of the CDR3 is 14 residues. Germline V gene data show CDR1 as MNHEY and CDR2 as SVGAGI. CDR3 sequence: CASSYRAGGYEQYV. The CDR3 region has the DNA TGTGCCAGCAGTTACAGGGCCGGGGGGTACGAGCAGTACGTC.

In this sample, this clone turned up once. The chain joins TRBV2 to TRBJ2-2, with D unresolved. V was pared by 6 bases and J by 6 bases, with 26 bases between. The V gene's germline CDR1 is SNHLY and CDR2 FYNNEI. The CDR3 totals 18 residues. The CDR3 is CASSQYILENPYAGELFF. As DNA, the CDR3 is TGTGCCAGCAGCCAATATATCTTGGAGAACCCCTACGCCGGGGAGCTGTTTTTT.

This clone was observed a single time. Other DNA sequences in this specimen translate into the identical CDR3. V usage is TRBV11-3 and J usage is TRBJ2-2, with TRBD1 as a possible D gene (5 bases). Trimming took 1 base from V and 3 from J, leaving 18 bases between them. The CDR3 has 18 amino acids. Germline CDR1 reads SGHNT; CDR2 reads YENEEA. The CDR3 DNA reads TGTGCCAGCAGCTTAGGAATCCAACAGGCCGAGGACACCGGGGAGCTGTTTTTT. It yields the protein CASSLGIQQAEDTGELFF.

The chain carries TRBV4-2 and TRBJ2-7, with 8 nucleotides matching TRBD2. Trimming cost V 5 bases and J 2 bases; bases outside gene matches: 8. The CDR3 consists of 15 residues. Germline assignment: CDR1 LGHNA and CDR2 YNFKEQ. The CDR3 DNA sequence: TGTGCCAGCAGCGGAAGCCTGGGACTAGCCTACGAGCAGTACTTC. Its translation is CASSGSLGLAYEQYF.

The gene calls are TRBV5-8 and TRBJ2-3, with D unclear. V was pared by 0 bases and J by 0 bases, with 8 bases between. The germline CDR1 and CDR2 sequences are SGHTS and YDEGEE. The CDR3 totals 15 residues. The CDR3 DNA reads TGTGCCAGCAGCTTGGTTGCGTTTAGCACAGATACGCAGTATTTT. Its protein is CASSLVAFSTDTQYF.

The rearrangement links TRBV7-3 to TRBJ2-2; 7 nucleotides line up with TRBD2. V lost 5 bases and J lost 5; bases outside the gene matches: 11. The CDR3 is made up of 16 amino acids. CDR1 is SGHTA and CDR2 is FQGTGA in the germline V gene. CDR3 region: CASSLEGGRGTGELFF. DNA for the CDR3: TGTGCCAGCAGCCTCGAGGGCGGGAGAGGAACCGGGGAGCTGTTTTTT.

This chain uses TRBV27 with TRBJ1-3, with D unresolved. V was shortened by 3 bases and J by 0 bases, with 9 bases between the two germline ends. The CDR3 totals 15 residues. Germline CDR1 is MNHEY and CDR2 is SMNVEV (reference sequence). The CDR3 sequence: CASSFGFDSGNTIYF. The CDR3 DNA follows: TGTGCCAGCAGTTTCGGGTTTGACTCTGGAAACACCATATATTTT.

The V call is TRBV28, the J call TRBJ1-5; a weak D match, TRBD1 (5 bases). This CDR3 spans 13 amino acids. Germline V gives CDR1 MDHEN, CDR2 SYDVKM. Trimming took 8 bases from V and 6 from J, leaving 14 bases between them. The CDR3 DNA follows: TGTGCCAGCTACTTGGGGGGGAGTCAGCCCCAGCATTTT. Translating gives CASYLGGSQPQHF.

This sequence joins TRBV28 and TRBJ2-2, with a tentative D call TRBD2 (7 bases). The germline V and J ends were trimmed by 9 bases and 6 bases, with 11 bases remaining between them. Germline CDR1 MDHEN, CDR2 SYDVKM. The CDR3 loop spans 12 amino acids. The CDR3 loop is CASTGGPGELFF. CDR3 DNA: TGTGCCAGTACGGGGGGCCCCGGGGAGCTGTTTTTT. Variable domain in full (rest from reference TRBV28 and TRBJ2-2): DVKVTQSSRYLVKRTGEKVFLECVQDMDHENMFWYRQDPGLGLRLIYFSYDVKMKEKGDIPEGYSVSREKKERFSLILESASTNQTSMYLCASTGGPGELFFGEGSRLTVL.

This chain joins TRBV6-5 and TRBJ2-1; D is ambiguous. Trimming shortened V by 10 bases and J by 5 bases, and 21 bases separated the two germline ends. This CDR3 region has 15 residues. Germline assignment: CDR1 MNHEY and CDR2 SVGAGI. In nucleotides, the CDR3 is TGTGCCACGACGGAGATTTTGGGGTTAAACAATGAGCAGTTCTTC. Amino acid sequence: CATTEILGLNNEQFF.

A few counts support this clone. The genes are TRBV19 and TRBJ1-1, with D possibly matching TRBD1 (6 bases). This CDR3 is built from 14 residues. In germline, CDR1 is LNHDA, CDR2 SQIVND (reference sequence). V dropped 4 bases and J dropped 0 bases, with 9 bases sitting between them. In nucleotides, the CDR3 is TGTGCCAGTAGTAGGGGACACTTGAACACTGAAGCTTTCTTT. Amino acids: CASSRGHLNTEAFF.

The genes are TRBV5-1 and TRBJ2-4; 11 positions agree with TRBD1. Germline V gene data show CDR1 as SGHRS and CDR2 as YFSETQ. V trimming: 3 bases; J trimming: 11 bases; junction bases outside the gene matches: 7. The CDR3 spans 14 residues. The CDR3 nucleotides are TGCGCCAGCAGCTATACCGGGACAGGGGGTCTTCAGTACTTC. It encodes CASSYTGTGGLQYF.

The CDR3 coding sequence is TGTGCCAGTAGGTTCACAGGGTCAAGAGATACGCAGTATTTT. The encoded protein is CASRFTGSRDTQYF. The rearrangement uses TRBV19 and TRBJ2-3; D possibly corresponds to TRBD1 (6 bases). Germline V gene lookup returns CDR1 LNHDA and CDR2 SQIVND (reference sequence). The CDR3 sequence is 14 residues long. Trimming stripped 6 bases from V and 5 bases from J, with 15 bases between.